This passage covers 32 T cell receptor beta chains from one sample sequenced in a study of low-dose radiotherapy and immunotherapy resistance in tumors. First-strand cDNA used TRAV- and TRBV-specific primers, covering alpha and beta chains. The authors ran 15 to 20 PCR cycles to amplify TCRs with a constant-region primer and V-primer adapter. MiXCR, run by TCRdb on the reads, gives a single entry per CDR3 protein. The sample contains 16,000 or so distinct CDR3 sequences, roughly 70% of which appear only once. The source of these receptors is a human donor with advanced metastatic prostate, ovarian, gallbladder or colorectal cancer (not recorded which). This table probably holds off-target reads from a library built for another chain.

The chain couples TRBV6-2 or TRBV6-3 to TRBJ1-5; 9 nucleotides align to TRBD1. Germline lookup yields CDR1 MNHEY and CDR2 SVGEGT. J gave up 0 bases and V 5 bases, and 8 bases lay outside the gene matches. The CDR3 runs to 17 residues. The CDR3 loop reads CASSGQGPTYSNQPQHF. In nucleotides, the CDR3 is TGTGCCAGCAGTGGACAGGGGCCTACTTATAGCAATCAGCCCCAGCATTTT.

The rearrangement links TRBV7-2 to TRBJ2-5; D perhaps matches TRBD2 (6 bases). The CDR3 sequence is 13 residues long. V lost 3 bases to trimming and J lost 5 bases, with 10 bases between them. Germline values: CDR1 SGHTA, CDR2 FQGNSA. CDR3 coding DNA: TGTGCCAGCAGCTTTGGTCTAGCGGAGACCCAGTACTTC. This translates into CASSFGLAETQYF.

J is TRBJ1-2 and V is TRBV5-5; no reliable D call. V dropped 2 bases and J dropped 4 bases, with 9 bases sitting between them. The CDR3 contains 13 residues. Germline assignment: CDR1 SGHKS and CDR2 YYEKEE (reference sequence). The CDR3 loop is CASSLDGFYGYTF. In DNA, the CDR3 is TGTGCCAGCAGCTTAGACGGATTCTATGGCTACACCTTC.

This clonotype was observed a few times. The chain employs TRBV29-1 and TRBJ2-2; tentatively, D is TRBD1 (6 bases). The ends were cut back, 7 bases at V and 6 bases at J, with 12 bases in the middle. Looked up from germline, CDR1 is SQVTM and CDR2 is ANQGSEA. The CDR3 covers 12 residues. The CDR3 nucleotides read TGCAGCGGTCAACAGGGCGCCGGGGAGCTGTTTTTT. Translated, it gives CSGQQGAGELFF.

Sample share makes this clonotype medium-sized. DNA of the CDR3: TGCAGCGTGATAACCGGGGCCATAGATCCGTATTTT. This translates into CSVITGAIDPYF. J is TRBJ2-3 and V is TRBV29-1; D is perhaps TRBD1 or TRBD2 (5 bases each). Germline lookup yields CDR1 SQVTM and CDR2 ANQGSEA. The CDR3 extends over 12 amino acids. Trimming removed 6 bases from V and 14 bases from J, with 21 bases in between.

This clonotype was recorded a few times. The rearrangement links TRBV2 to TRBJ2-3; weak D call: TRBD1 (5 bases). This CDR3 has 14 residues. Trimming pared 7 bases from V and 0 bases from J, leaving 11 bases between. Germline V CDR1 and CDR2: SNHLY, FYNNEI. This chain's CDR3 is CASKSTASTDTQYF. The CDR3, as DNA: TGTGCCAGCAAGTCGACAGCTAGCACAGATACGCAGTATTTT.

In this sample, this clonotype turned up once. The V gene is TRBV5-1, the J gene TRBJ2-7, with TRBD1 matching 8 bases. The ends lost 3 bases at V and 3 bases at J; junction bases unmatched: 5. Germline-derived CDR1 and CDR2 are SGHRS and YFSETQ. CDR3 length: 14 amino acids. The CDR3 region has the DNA TGCGCCAGCAGCTACAGAGGACAGGGCTACGAGCAGTACTTC. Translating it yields CASSYRGQGYEQYF. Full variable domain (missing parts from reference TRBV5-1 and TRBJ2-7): KAGVTQTPRYLIKTRGQQVTLSCSPISGHRSVSWYQQTPGQGLQFLFEYFSETQRNKGNFPGRFSGRQFSNSRSEMNVSTLELGDSALYLCASSYRGQGYEQYFGPGTRLTVT.

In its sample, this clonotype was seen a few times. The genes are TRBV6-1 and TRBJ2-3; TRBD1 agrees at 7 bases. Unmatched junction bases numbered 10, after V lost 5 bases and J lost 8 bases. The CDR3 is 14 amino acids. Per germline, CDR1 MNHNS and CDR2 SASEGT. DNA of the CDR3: TGTGCCAGCAGTTCACGACAGGGATGGCGTACGCAGTATTTT. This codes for CASSSRQGWRTQYF.

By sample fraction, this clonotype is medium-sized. As DNA, the CDR3 is TGCAGCGTTGAACCCCGAAGAGGTCTACGTAGGGAGCAGTACTTC. Encoded protein: CSVEPRRGLRREQYF. This chain uses TRBV29-1 with TRBJ2-7; D is unresolved. The CDR3 runs to 15 residues. V dropped 2 bases and J dropped 7 bases, with 21 bases sitting between them. Germline assignment: CDR1 SQVTM and CDR2 ANQGSEA.

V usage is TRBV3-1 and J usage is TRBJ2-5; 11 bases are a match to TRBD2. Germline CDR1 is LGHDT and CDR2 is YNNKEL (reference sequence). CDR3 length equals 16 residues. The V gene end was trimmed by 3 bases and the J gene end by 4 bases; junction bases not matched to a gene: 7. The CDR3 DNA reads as TGTGCCAGCAGCCAGACCCTGACTAGCGGGACAGAGACCCAGTACTTC. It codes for CASSQTLTSGTETQYF.

The CDR3 spells CASSSRGASYNEQFF. In nucleotides, the CDR3 is TGTGCCAGCAGCTCGCGGGGGGCATCCTACAATGAGCAGTTCTTC. V usage is TRBV28 and J usage is TRBJ2-1; TRBD2 matches at 8 bases. V lost 6 bases, J lost 1 base, and 5 bases stayed unmatched. Germline V gene data show CDR1 as MDHEN and CDR2 as SYDVKM. CDR3 length: 15 residues.

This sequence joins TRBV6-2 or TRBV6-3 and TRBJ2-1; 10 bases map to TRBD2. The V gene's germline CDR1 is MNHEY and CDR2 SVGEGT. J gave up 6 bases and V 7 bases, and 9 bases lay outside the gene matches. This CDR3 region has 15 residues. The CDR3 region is CASNLAGGAVNEQFF. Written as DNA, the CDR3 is TGTGCCAGCAACTTAGCGGGGGGCGCCGTCAATGAGCAGTTCTTC.

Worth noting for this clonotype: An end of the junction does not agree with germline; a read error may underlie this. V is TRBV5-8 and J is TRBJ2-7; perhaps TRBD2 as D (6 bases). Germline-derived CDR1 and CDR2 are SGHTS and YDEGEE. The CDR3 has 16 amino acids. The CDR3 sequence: CASSGSSTRTIYEQYF. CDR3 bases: TGCGCCAGCAGTGGGTCTAGCACCCGGACTATCTACGAGCAGTACTTC.

The CDR3 reads CSARGTGANYGYTF. The CDR3 region has the DNA TGCAGTGCACGCGGGACAGGGGCTAACTATGGCTACACCTTC. V and J are TRBV20-1 and TRBJ1-2, with TRBD1 matching 10 bases. The CDR3 contains 14 residues. V shed 6 bases and J 0 bases; nucleotides not matched to a gene: 4. Germline CDR1 reads DFQATT; CDR2 reads SNEGSKA (reference sequence).

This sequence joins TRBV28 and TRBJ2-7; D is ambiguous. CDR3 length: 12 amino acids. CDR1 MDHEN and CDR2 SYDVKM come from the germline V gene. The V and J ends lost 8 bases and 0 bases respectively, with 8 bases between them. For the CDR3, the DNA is TGTGCCAGCTCTACGGTCTCCTACGAGCAGTACTTC. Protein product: CASSTVSYEQYF.

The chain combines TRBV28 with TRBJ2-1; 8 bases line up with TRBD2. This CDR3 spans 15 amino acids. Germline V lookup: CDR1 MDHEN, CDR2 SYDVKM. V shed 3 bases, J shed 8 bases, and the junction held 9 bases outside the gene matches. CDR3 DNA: TGTGCCAGCAGTTTGGGCGGGAGGACGGCCCATGAGCAGTTCTTC. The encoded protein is CASSLGGRTAHEQFF. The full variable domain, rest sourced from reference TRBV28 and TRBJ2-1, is DVKVTQSSRYLVKRTGEKVFLECVQDMDHENMFWYRQDPGLGLRLIYFSYDVKMKEKGDIPEGYSVSREKKERFSLILESASTNQTSMYLCASSLGGRTAHEQFFGPGTRLTVL.

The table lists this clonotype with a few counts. CDR3 DNA: TGCAGTGCTAGAGGAGAACCTAGCACAGATACGCAGTATTTT. Its translation is CSARGEPSTDTQYF. The chain carries TRBV20-1 and TRBJ2-3; no firm D call. Germline-derived CDR1 and CDR2 are DFQATT and SNEGSKA (reference sequence). Trimming stripped 1 base from V and 0 bases from J, with 8 bases between. The CDR3 runs 14 residues.

The CDR3: CAISESRQGGTDTQYF. Written as DNA, the CDR3 is TGTGCCATCAGTGAGTCGAGACAGGGGGGGACAGATACGCAGTATTTT. The J gene is TRBJ2-3, the V gene TRBV10-3; TRBD1 matches at 9 bases. V shed 0 bases, J shed 3 bases, and the junction held 4 bases outside the gene matches. This CDR3 has 16 amino acids. The V gene's germline CDR1 is ENHRY and CDR2 SYGVKD.

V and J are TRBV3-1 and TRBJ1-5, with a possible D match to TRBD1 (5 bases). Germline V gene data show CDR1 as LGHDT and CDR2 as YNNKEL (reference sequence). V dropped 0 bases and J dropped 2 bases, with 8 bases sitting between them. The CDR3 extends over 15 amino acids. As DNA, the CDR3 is TGTGCCAGCAGCCAAGAAGGACACGGCAATCAGCCCCAGCATTTT. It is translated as CASSQEGHGNQPQHF.

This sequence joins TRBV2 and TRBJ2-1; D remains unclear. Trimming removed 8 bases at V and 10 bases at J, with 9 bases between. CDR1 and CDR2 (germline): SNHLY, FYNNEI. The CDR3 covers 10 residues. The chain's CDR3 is CASSNWEQFF. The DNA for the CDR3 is TGTGCCAGCTCAAATTGGGAGCAGTTCTTC.

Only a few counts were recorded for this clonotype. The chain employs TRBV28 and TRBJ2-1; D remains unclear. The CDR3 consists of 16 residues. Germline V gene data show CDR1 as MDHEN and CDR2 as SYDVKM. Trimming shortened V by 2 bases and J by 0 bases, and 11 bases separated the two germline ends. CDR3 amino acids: CASSLAGVSSYNEQFF. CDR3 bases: TGTGCCAGCAGTTTAGCTGGGGTCAGCTCCTACAATGAGCAGTTCTTC.

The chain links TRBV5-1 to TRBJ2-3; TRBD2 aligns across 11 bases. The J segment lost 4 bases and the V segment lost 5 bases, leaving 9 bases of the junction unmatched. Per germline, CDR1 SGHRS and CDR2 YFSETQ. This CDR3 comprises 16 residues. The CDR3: CASRFQTSGVSDTQYF. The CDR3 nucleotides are TGCGCCAGCAGATTCCAGACTAGCGGGGTGTCAGATACGCAGTATTTT.

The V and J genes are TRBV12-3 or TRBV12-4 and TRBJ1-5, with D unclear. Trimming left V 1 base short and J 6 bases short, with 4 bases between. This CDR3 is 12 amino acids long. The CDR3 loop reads CASSLVPQPQHF. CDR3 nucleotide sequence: TGTGCCAGCAGTTTAGTTCCTCAGCCCCAGCATTTT.

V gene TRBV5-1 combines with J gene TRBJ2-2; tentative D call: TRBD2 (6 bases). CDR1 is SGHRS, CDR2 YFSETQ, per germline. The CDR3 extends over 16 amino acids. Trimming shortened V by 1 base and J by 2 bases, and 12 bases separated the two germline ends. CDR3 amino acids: CASSLSAGRNTGELFF. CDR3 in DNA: TGCGCCAGCAGCTTGTCGGCGGGGAGAAACACCGGGGAGCTGTTTTTT. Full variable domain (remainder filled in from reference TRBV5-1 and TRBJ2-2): KAGVTQTPRYLIKTRGQQVTLSCSPISGHRSVSWYQQTPGQGLQFLFEYFSETQRNKGNFPGRFSGRQFSNSRSEMNVSTLELGDSALYLCASSLSAGRNTGELFFGEGSRLTVL.

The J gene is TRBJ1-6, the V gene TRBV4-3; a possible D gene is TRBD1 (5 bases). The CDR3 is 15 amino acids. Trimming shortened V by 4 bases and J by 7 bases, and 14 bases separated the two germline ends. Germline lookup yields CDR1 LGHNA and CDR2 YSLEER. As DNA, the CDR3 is TGCGCCAGCAGCCTAAAATCGGGGGGGAATTCACCCCTCCACTTT. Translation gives CASSLKSGGNSPLHF.

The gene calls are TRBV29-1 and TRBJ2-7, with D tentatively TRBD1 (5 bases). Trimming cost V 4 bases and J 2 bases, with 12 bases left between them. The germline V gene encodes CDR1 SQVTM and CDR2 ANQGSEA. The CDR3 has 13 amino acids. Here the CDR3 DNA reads TGCAGCGTTGTAAGGGGAAATACCTACGAGCAGTACTTC. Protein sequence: CSVVRGNTYEQYF.

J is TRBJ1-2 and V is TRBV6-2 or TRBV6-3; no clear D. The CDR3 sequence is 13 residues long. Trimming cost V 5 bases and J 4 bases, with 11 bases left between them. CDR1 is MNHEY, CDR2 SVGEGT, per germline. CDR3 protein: CASSAAGSYGYTF. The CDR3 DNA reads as TGTGCCAGCAGTGCCGCCGGCAGCTATGGCTACACCTTC.

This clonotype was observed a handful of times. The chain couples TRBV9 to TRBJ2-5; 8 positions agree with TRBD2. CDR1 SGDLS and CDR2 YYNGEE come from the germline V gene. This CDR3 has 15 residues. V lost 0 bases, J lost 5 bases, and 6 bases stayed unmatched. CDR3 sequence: CASSVGTSPLETQYF. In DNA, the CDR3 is TGTGCCAGCAGCGTAGGGACTAGCCCCTTGGAGACCCAGTACTTC.

The CDR3 nucleotides read TGTGCCAGCAGCACACGCGGTGGGGGTGGCTACACCTTC. Translating gives CASSTRGGGGYTF. The rearrangement links TRBV7-2 to TRBJ1-2; tentatively, D is TRBD1 (5 bases). Between the trimmed V and J ends, which lost 5 bases and 7 bases, there was a span of 14 bases. The CDR3 totals 13 residues. The germline CDR1 and CDR2 sequences are SGHTA and FQGNSA.

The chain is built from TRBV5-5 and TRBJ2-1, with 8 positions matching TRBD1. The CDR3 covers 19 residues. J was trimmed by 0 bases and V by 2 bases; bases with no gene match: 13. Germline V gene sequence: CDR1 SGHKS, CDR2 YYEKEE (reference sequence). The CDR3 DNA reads TGTGCCAGCAGCTTACGGCAGGGGGCTACGGGGACCTCCTACAATGAGCAGTTCTTC. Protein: CASSLRQGATGTSYNEQFF.

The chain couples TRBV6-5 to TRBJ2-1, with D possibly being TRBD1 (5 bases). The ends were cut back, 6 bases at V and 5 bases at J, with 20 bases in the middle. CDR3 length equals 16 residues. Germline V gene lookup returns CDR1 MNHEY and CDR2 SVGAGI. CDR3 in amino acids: CASRPNTGDVNNEQFF. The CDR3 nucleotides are TGTGCCAGCAGGCCTAACACAGGAGACGTAAACAATGAGCAGTTCTTC.

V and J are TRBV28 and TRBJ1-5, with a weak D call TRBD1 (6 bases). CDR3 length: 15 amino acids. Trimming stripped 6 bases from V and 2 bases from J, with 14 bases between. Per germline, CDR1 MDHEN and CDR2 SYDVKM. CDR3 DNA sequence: TGTGCCAGCAGAGGTGCAGGGGATGGCAATCAGCCCCAGCATTTT. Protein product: CASRGAGDGNQPQHF.